This T cell receptor beta chain was recovered during a study of cytomegalovirus exposure and HLA in healthy donors. This clone was counted between two and nine times. What it binds is unknown. The primer mix had 60 Vbeta and 13 Jbeta primers. TCRdb's table, derived via immunoSEQ multiplex PCR, lists solely in-frame clones and lacks some. Here the sample spans about 79,000 clones, around 68% being singletons. Germline V gene data show CDR1 as GTSNPN and CDR2 as SVGIG (reference sequence). CDR3 length: 13 amino acids. Overall study findings and caveats: Specific recognition of CMV antigens was confirmed in vitro for a few chains (all CMV-associated). Reports showed the classifier diagnosing cytomegalovirus status with high specificity and sensitivity. Later, an analysis showed that TCR beta chains associated with HLA were more clonally expanded than others that were equally common.

The TCR was taken from a man aged 40-49 years in good health and CMV-seropositive. The gene calls are TRBV30 and TRBJ2-1; TRBD2 agrees at 8 bases. The sequencing input was PBMCs. In DNA, the CDR3 is TGTGCTTCCCAGCGGGAGTGGTACAATGAGCAGTTCTTC. Its translation is CASQREWYNEQFF. The full variable domain, completed using reference TRBV30 and TRBJ2-1, is SQTIHQWPATLVQPVGSPLSLECTVEGTSNPNLYWYRQAAGRGLQLLFYSVGIGQISSEVPQNLSASRPQDRQFILSSKKLLLSDSGFYLCASQREWYNEQFFGPGTRLTVL.